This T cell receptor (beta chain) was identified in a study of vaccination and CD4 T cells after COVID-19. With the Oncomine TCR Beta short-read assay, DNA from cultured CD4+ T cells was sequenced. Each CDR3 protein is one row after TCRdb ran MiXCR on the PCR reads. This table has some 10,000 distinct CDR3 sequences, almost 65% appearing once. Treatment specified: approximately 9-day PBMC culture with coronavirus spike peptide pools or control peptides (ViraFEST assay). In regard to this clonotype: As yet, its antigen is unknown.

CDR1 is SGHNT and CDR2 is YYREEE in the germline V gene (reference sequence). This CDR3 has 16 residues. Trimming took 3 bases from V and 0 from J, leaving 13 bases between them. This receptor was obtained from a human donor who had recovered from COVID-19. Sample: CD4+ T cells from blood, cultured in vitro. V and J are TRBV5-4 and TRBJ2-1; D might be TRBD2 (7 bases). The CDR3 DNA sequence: TGTGCCAGCAGCTCGGGGGGCTCGAACTCCTACAATGAGCAGTTCTTC. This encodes CASSSGGSNSYNEQFF.